This T cell receptor beta chain was found in a study of T cell responses to AZD1222 COVID-19 vaccine. Here immunoSEQ multiplex PCR was the method, and the copy in TCRdb shows in-frame clones only, minus some. The sample records some 150,000 clones, 85% to 90% being singletons. The junction had 10 bases not matched to a gene; V was cut back by 3 bases and J by 9 bases. CDR3 size: 14 residues. CDR1 and CDR2 from the germline V gene are DFQATT and SNEGSKA (reference sequence). This TCR was sampled from an adult who received the AZD1222 COVID-19 vaccine. Sequenced material: peripheral blood, taken 28 days after the second AZD1222 dose. The chain carries TRBV20-1 and TRBJ2-1; 8 bases are shared with TRBD2. The CDR3 DNA reads as TGCAGTGCTAGTGAGAGCGGGAGTAGCGGTGAGCAGTTCTTC. This codes for CSASESGSSGEQFF.